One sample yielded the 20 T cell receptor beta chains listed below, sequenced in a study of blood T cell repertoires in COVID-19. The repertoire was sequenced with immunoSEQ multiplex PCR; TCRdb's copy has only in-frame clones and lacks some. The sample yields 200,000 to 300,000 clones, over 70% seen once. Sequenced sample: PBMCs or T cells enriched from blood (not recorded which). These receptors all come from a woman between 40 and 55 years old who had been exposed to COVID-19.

DNA for the CDR3: TGTGCCAGCAGCCAAGTCTACGGTAGCCCCTACGAGCAGTACTTC. It codes for CASSQVYGSPYEQYF. V and J are TRBV14 and TRBJ2-7; no clear D gene. The CDR3 consists of 15 residues. Between the trimmed V and J ends, which lost 1 base and 2 bases, there was a span of 12 bases. The germline CDR1 and CDR2 sequences are SGHDN and FVKESK.

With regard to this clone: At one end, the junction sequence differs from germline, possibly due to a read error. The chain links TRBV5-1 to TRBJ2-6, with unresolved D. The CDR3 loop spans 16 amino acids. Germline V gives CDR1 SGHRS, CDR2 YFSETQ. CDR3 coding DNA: TGTGCCAGCCGGTCGACGGGTGGCTCTGGGGCCAACGTCCTGACTTTC. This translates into CASRSTGGSGANVLTF.

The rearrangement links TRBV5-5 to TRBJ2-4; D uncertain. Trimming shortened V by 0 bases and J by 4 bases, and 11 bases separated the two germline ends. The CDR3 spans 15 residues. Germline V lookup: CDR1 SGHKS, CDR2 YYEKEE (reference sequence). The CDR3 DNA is TGTGCCAGCAGCTTGGTCGTTACGGAGAAAAACATTCAGTACTTC. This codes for CASSLVVTEKNIQYF.

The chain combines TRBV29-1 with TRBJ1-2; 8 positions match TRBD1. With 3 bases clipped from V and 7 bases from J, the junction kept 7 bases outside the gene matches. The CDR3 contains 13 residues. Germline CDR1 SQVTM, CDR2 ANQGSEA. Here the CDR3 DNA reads TGCAGCGTTGATCCTGGGACAGGCGCTGGCTACACCTTC. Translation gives CSVDPGTGAGYTF.

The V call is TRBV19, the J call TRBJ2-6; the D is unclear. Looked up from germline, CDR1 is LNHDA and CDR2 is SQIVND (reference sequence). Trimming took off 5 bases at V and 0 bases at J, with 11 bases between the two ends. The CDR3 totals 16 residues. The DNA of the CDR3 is TGTGCCAGTAGTTTCCCAGGCCCCTCTGGGGCCAACGTCCTGACTTTC. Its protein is CASSFPGPSGANVLTF.

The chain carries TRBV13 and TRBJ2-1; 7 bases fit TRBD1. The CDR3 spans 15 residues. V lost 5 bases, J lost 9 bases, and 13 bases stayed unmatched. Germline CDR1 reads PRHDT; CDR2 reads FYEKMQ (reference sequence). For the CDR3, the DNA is TGTGCCAGCAGCCCCGAGAGAGGGGGCCGGGTTGAGCAGTTCTTC. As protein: CASSPERGGRVEQFF.

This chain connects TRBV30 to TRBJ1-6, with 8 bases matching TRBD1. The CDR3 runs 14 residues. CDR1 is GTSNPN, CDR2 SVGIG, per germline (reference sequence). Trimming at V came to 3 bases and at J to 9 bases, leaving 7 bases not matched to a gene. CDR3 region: CAWSYRTGSSPLHF. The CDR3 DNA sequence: TGTGCCTGGAGCTACCGGACAGGGTCTTCACCCCTCCACTTT. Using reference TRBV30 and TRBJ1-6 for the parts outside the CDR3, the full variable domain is SQTIHQWPATLVQPVGSPLSLECTVEGTSNPNLYWYRQAAGRGLQLLFYSVGIGQISSEVPQNLSASRPQDRQFILSSKKLLLSDSGFYLCAWSYRTGSSPLHFGNGTRLTVT.

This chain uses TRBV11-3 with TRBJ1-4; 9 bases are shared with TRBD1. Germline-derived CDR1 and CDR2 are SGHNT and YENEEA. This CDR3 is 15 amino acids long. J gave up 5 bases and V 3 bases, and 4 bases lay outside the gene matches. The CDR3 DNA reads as TGTGCCAGCAGCTTCACAGGGGGCAGCAATGAAAAACTGTTTTTT. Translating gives CASSFTGGSNEKLFF.

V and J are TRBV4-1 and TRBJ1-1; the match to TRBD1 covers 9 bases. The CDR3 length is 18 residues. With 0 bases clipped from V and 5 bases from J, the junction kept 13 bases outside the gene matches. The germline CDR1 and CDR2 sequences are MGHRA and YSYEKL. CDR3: CASSQEGTGGAGWTEAFF. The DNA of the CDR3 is TGCGCCAGCAGCCAAGAGGGTACAGGGGGCGCGGGTTGGACTGAAGCTTTCTTT.

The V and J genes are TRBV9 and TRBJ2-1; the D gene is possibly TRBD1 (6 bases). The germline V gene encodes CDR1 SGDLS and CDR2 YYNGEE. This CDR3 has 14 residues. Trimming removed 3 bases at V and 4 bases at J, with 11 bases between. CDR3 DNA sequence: TGTGCCAGCAGCGCCCGGGACACGTACAATGAGCAGTTCTTC. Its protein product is CASSARDTYNEQFF.

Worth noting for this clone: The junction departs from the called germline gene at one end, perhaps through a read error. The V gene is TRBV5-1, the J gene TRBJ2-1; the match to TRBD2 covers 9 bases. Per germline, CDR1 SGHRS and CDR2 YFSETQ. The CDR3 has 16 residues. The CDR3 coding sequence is TGTGCCAGCAGCTGGACTGGCGGGAGGGCCTACAATGAGCAGTTCTTC. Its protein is CASSWTGGRAYNEQFF.

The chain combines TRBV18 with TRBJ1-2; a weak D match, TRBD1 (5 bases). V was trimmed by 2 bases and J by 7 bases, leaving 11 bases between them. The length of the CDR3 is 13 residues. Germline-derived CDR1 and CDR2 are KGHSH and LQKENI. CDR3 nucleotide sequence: TGTGCCAGCTCACCATCTCGCGGGGGTGGCTACACCTTC. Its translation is CASSPSRGGGYTF.

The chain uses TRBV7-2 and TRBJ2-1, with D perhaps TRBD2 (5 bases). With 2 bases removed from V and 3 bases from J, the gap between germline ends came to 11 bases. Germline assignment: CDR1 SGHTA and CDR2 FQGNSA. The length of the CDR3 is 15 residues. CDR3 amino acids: CASSLRAVVYNEQFF. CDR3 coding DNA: TGTGCCAGCAGCTTAAGAGCGGTCGTCTACAATGAGCAGTTCTTC. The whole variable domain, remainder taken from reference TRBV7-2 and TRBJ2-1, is GAGVSQSPSNKVTEKGKDVELRCDPISGHTALYWYRQSLGQGLEFLIYFQGNSAPDKSGLPSDRFSAERTGGSVSTLTIQRTQQEDSAVYLCASSLRAVVYNEQFFGPGTRLTVL.

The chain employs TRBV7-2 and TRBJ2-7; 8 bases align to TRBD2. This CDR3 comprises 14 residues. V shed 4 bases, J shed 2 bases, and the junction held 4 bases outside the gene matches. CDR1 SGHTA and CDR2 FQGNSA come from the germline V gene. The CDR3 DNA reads TGTGCCAGCAGCTCTAGCGGGCGCCCCTACGAGCAGTACGTC. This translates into CASSSSGRPYEQYV.

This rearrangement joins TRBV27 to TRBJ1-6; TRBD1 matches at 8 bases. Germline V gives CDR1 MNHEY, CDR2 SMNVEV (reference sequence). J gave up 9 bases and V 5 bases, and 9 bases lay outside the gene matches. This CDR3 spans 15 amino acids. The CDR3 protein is CASSLYPGGGSPLHF. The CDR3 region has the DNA TGTGCCAGCAGTCTATACCCAGGGGGCGGTTCACCCCTCCACTTT.

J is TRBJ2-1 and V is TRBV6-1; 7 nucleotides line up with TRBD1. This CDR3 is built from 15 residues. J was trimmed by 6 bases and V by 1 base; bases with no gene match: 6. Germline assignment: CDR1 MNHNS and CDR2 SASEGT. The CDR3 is CASSEDWTGPNEQFF. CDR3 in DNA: TGTGCCAGCAGTGAAGATTGGACAGGCCCCAATGAGCAGTTCTTC.

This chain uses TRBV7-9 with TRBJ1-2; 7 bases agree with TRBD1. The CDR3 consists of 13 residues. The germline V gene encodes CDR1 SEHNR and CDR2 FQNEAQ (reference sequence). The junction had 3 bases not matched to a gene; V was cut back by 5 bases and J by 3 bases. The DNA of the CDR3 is TGTGCCAGCAGCACCGGGACAGACTATGGCTACACCTTC. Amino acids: CASSTGTDYGYTF. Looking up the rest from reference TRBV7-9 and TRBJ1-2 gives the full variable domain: DTGVSQNPRHKITKRGQNVTFRCDPISEHNRLYWYRQTLGQGPEFLTYFQNEAQLEKSRLLSDRFSAERPKGSFSTLEIQRTEQGDSAMYLCASSTGTDYGYTFGSGTRLTVV.

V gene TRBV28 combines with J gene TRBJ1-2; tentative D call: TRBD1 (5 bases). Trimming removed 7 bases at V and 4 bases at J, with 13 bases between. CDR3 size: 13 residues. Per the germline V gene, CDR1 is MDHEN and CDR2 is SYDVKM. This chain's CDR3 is CASTTGGSYGYTF. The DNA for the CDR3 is TGTGCCAGCACCACGGGGGGATCCTATGGCTACACCTTC.

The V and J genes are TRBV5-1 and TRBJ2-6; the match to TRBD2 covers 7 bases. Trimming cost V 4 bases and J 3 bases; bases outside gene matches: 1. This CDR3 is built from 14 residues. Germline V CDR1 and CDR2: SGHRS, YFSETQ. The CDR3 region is CASSTGGGANVLTF. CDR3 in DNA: TGCGCCAGCAGCACGGGGGGTGGGGCCAACGTCCTGACTTTC.

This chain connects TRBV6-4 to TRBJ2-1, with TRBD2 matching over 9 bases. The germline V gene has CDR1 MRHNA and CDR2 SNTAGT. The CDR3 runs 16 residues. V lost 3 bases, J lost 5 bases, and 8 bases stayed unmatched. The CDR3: CASSDLAGSGNNEQFF. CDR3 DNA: TGTGCCAGCAGTGATCTAGCGGGGTCGGGGAACAATGAGCAGTTCTTC.